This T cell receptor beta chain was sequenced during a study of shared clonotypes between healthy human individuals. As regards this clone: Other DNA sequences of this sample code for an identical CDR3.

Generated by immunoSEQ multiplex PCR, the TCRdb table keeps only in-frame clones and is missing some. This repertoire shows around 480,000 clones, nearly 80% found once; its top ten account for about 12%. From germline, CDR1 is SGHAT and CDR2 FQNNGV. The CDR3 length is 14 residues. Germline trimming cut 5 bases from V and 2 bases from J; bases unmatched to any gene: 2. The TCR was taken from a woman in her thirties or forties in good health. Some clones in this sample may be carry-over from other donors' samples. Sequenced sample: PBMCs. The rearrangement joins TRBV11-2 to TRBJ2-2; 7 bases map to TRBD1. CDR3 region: CASSRDRNTGELFF. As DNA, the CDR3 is TGTGCCAGCAGCCGGGACAGAAACACCGGGGAGCTGTTTTTT.